This is a list of T cell receptor beta chains from one sample in a study of regulatory T cells in long-lasting Graves disease. From the multiplex PCR reads, TCRdb called clonotypes with MiXCR, one entry per CDR3 protein. The repertoire holds approximately 460,000 distinct CDR3 sequences, with approximately 16% as singletons. The data were also submitted as part of a second study, on T cells in Graves' hyperthyroidism and ophthalmopathy.

The starting material was peripheral blood mononuclear cells (PBMCs), obtained at new diagnosis, from a patient treated with antithyroid drugs. The receptors were sampled from a woman in her thirties with Graves disease. Each CDR3 is given with its conserved first and last residue. Fields, in order: D gene, J gene, clone size, V gene, CDR3 DNA, CDR3 protein. A D gene is named only where the DNA matches it firmly. Not all rows give a size; the values are once, few, many and, for expanded clones, a class.

>-|TRBJ1-1|many|TRBV2
TGTGCCAGCAGTGAACCCCTCCTGAGGTCCGGCACTGAAGCTTTCTTT
CASSEPLLRSGTEAFF
>-|TRBJ2-5|many|TRBV11-2
TGTGCCAGCAGCGAAAGACAGCGTGGGGAGACCCAGTACTTC
CASSERQRGETQYF
>TRBD1|TRBJ2-3|many|TRBV6-5
TGTGCCAGCAGTTACGAAGGGGGCTCGGGTACAGATACGCAGTATTTT
CASSYEGGSGTDTQYF
>-|TRBJ2-2|-|TRBV19
TGTGCCAGTAGAGAACTGGCAGCAGGCACCGGGGAGCTGTTTTTT
CASRELAAGTGELFF
>-|TRBJ2-4|many|TRBV6-1
TGTGCCAGCAGCACTGCCACCGGGACACTCATCCGTCAGTACTTC
CASSTATGTLIRQYF
>TRBD2|TRBJ2-7|few|TRBV12-3/TRBV12-4
TGTGCCAGCAGGGTCCAAGCGGGAGGGCCTTACGAGCAGTACTTC
CASRVQAGGPYEQYF
>TRBD1|TRBJ2-2|many|TRBV6-1
TGTGCCAGCAGTACCGGGACAGGGACTAACACCGGGGAGCTGTTTTTT
CASSTGTGTNTGELFF
>-|TRBJ2-7|many|TRBV5-1
TGCGCCAGCAGACTTCGCGGGATCGGGCACGAGCAGTACTTC
CASRLRGIGHEQYF
>TRBD1|TRBJ2-7|many|TRBV27
TGTGCCAGTGCTGATGGACAGGGGGCCTACGAGCAGTACTTC
CASADGQGAYEQYF
>-|TRBJ2-1|many|TRBV7-2
TGTGCCAGCAGCTTTCCTCAAGACAATGAGCAGTTCTTC
CASSFPQDNEQFF
>TRBD2|TRBJ2-1|-|TRBV7-9
TGTGCCAGCAGCTTAGCCACCCGAGGACTAGTCGTAGTGCAGTTCTTC
CASSLATRGLVVVQFF
>-|TRBJ1-5|-|TRBV5-6
TGTGCCAGCAGCGAGGGATACAGGGATCAGCCCCAGCATTTT
CASSEGYRDQPQHF
>-|TRBJ1-4|few|TRBV20-1
TGCAGTGCAAGAGGGCGAAATGAAAAACTGTTTTTT
CSARGRNEKLFF
>TRBD1|TRBJ1-1|many|TRBV6-5
TGTGCCAGCAGTTTGGGACAGGGACGCACTGAAGCTTTCTTT
CASSLGQGRTEAFF
>TRBD1|TRBJ2-1|once|TRBV29-1
TGCAGCGTTGATTTAGGGGGCGCCACCTACAATGAGCAGTTCTTC
CSVDLGGATYNEQFF
>-|TRBJ1-1|few|TRBV27
TGTGCCAGCAGTTTACACCGCTACGGGGACGTAAACACTGAAGCTTTCTTT
CASSLHRYGDVNTEAFF
>-|TRBJ2-7|-|TRBV3-1
TGTGCCAGCAGTCGGGGCAGAACCTACGAGCAGTACTTC
CASSRGRTYEQYF
>TRBD1|TRBJ2-7|-|TRBV20-1
TGCAGTGCTAGTTATTCCGGGACAGGAATTAACGCCTACGAGCAGTACTTC
CSASYSGTGINAYEQYF
>-|TRBJ1-4|few|TRBV19
TGTGCCAGTAGTGCGCCGGAAACTGGTAATGAAAAACTGTTTTTT
CASSAPETGNEKLFF
>-|TRBJ2-3|few|TRBV19
TGTGCCAGTAATCAGAAGGGCCTCGCGGATACGCAGTATTTT
CASNQKGLADTQYF
>-|TRBJ2-3|many|TRBV24-1
TGTGCCACCAGGCGGACTACTACAGATACGCAGTATTTT
CATRRTTTDTQYF
>-|TRBJ2-3|many|TRBV28
TGTGCCAGCAGTTTTCGCACAGCAGATACGCAGTATTTT
CASSFRTADTQYF
>-|TRBJ1-3|-|TRBV20-1
TGCAGTGCCCCACGGGGAGGAAACACCATATATTTT
CSAPRGGNTIYF
>-|TRBJ2-7|many|TRBV28
TGTGCCAGCAGTTCCCTAGGGGGGGTTATTATTTACGAGCAGTGCTTC
CASSSLGGVIIYEQCF
>-|TRBJ2-7|many|TRBV28
TGTGCCAGCAGTCGTACTTTTCGGACCTCGGATTTC
CASSRTFRTSDF
>TRBD1|TRBJ2-7|few|TRBV5-1
TGCGCCAGCAGCTTCTTGAGACAGGGTCCCTACGAGCAGTACTTC
CASSFLRQGPYEQYF
>TRBD2|TRBJ2-1|many|TRBV10-1
TGCGCCAGCAGTGAGCAACTAGCGGGAGGAAATGAGCAGTTCTTC
CASSEQLAGGNEQFF
>-|TRBJ1-2|-|TRBV12-3/TRBV12-4
TGTGCCAGCAGTTATCAGGAGGGATCTGGCTACGCCTTC
CASSYQEGSGYAF
>-|TRBJ1-1|few|TRBV19
TGTGCCAGTAGAACCCGACAGCGGATGAACACTGAAGCTTTCTTT
CASRTRQRMNTEAFF
>TRBD2|TRBJ2-2|-|TRBV7-9
TGTGCCAGCAGAAGTAGCGGGAGGGTCGGGGAGCTGTTTTTT
CASRSSGRVGELFF
>TRBD2|TRBJ2-2|-|TRBV7-3
TGTGCCAGCAGCGAGGCCCCGGGACTAGCGGATACCGGGGAGCTGTTTTTT
CASSEAPGLADTGELFF
>TRBD1|TRBJ1-5|few|TRBV13
TGTGCCAGCAGCGACAAAAACGGGACAGGGGTTCAGCCCCAGCATTTT
CASSDKNGTGVQPQHF
>TRBD2|TRBJ2-3|many|TRBV7-6
TGTGCCAGCAGCTTCAGGCGGGGGGGTGGCACAGATACGCAGTATTTT
CASSFRRGGGTDTQYF
>TRBD2|TRBJ2-1|-|TRBV5-1
TGCGCCAGCAGCTTTGCAGCTGCACTAGCGGGGGTTCACAATGAGCAGTTCTTC
CASSFAAALAGVHNEQFF
>TRBD2|TRBJ2-7|many|TRBV30
TGTGCCTGGAGTCCACCCACTAGCGCGAGCTCCTACGAGCAGTACTTC
CAWSPPTSASSYEQYF
>-|TRBJ1-5|many|TRBV12-3/TRBV12-4
TGTGCCAGCAGGGGTAACAGGGACAATCAGCCCCAGCATTTT
CASRGNRDNQPQHF
>-|TRBJ2-2|-|TRBV27
TGTGCCAGCAGATTAGGGTTAGGTCCCGGGGAGCTGTTTTTT
CASRLGLGPGELFF
>-|TRBJ1-1|few|TRBV29-1
TGCAGCGCCGAGCGCAGCACTGAAGCTTTCTTT
CSAERSTEAFF
>-|TRBJ1-2|few|TRBV7-9
TGTGCCAGCCAGCGGAGCACTAACTATGGCTACACCTTC
CASQRSTNYGYTF
>TRBD2|TRBJ2-7|once|TRBV13
TGTGCCAGCAGCTACCAATCGGGAGGGGCCGAGCAGTACTTC
CASSYQSGGAEQYF
>TRBD2|TRBJ2-2|few|TRBV7-9
TGTGCCAGCAGCTTGACGGGACTAGCGCTCAACACCGGGGAGCTGTTTTTT
CASSLTGLALNTGELFF